A selection of T cell receptor beta chains follows, all from one sample in a study of Graves' ophthalmopathy and Graves' hyperthyroidism. Each CDR3 protein is one row after TCRdb ran MiXCR on the multiplex PCR reads. The sample has 350,000 to 450,000 distinct CDR3 sequences; 15% to 20% are singletons. Sequenced material: peripheral blood. Receptors were obtained from a woman between 18 and 29 years old with Graves' ophthalmopathy. Both conserved end residues are part of each CDR3. Fields, in order: J gene, V gene, D gene, CDR3 protein. A D gene is named only where the DNA matches it firmly.

J gene: TRBJ2-7; V gene: TRBV6-2/TRBV6-3; D gene: NA; CDR3 protein: CASSDSREQYF
J gene: TRBJ1-2; V gene: TRBV5-1; D gene: TRBD1; CDR3 protein: CASSLTGGTYGYTF
J gene: TRBJ1-5; V gene: TRBV19; D gene: NA; CDR3 protein: CASSPGRRSNQPQHF
J gene: TRBJ2-7; V gene: TRBV18; D gene: NA; CDR3 protein: CASSPWTDDEQYF
J gene: TRBJ1-6; V gene: TRBV18; D gene: NA; CDR3 protein: CASSPTVGDSPLHF
J gene: TRBJ1-3; V gene: TRBV12-3/TRBV12-4; D gene: NA; CDR3 protein: CASSLALPTGMISGNTIYF
J gene: TRBJ2-7; V gene: TRBV6-5; D gene: NA; CDR3 protein: CASSSGDIYEQYF
J gene: TRBJ2-5; V gene: TRBV6-2/TRBV6-3; D gene: TRBD1; CDR3 protein: CASTLGTGVETQYF
J gene: TRBJ1-2; V gene: TRBV28; D gene: NA; CDR3 protein: CATKANYGYTF
J gene: TRBJ1-2; V gene: TRBV28; D gene: TRBD1; CDR3 protein: CASSRQGVGGYTF
J gene: TRBJ1-1; V gene: TRBV4-1; D gene: TRBD1; CDR3 protein: CASSHSKGALNTEAFF
J gene: TRBJ1-1; V gene: TRBV19; D gene: NA; CDR3 protein: CASSILDTEAFF
J gene: TRBJ1-2; V gene: TRBV12-3/TRBV12-4; D gene: NA; CDR3 protein: CASSLRNLNYGYTF
J gene: TRBJ1-1; V gene: TRBV15; D gene: NA; CDR3 protein: CATSIQKLNTEAFF
J gene: TRBJ1-5; V gene: TRBV12-3/TRBV12-4; D gene: NA; CDR3 protein: CASSSQGQPQHF
J gene: TRBJ2-2; V gene: TRBV12-3/TRBV12-4; D gene: NA; CDR3 protein: CASSLIFLNTGELFF
J gene: TRBJ2-7; V gene: TRBV6-2/TRBV6-3; D gene: TRBD2; CDR3 protein: CASMAGGTTYEQYF
J gene: TRBJ2-7; V gene: TRBV20-1; D gene: TRBD2; CDR3 protein: CSAGAELASYEQYF
J gene: TRBJ1-6; V gene: TRBV12-3/TRBV12-4; D gene: NA; CDR3 protein: CASSPNPTHNSPLHF
J gene: TRBJ2-2; V gene: TRBV14; D gene: NA; CDR3 protein: CASSPDRTNTGEPFF
J gene: TRBJ1-5; V gene: TRBV25-1; D gene: NA; CDR3 protein: CASSESGKRNQPQHF
J gene: TRBJ1-6; V gene: TRBV5-4; D gene: NA; CDR3 protein: CASSRATSGNSPLHF
J gene: TRBJ1-6; V gene: TRBV6-1; D gene: NA; CDR3 protein: CASSEVPGENSPLHF
J gene: TRBJ2-2; V gene: TRBV19; D gene: NA; CDR3 protein: CASRRRTGELFF
J gene: TRBJ2-7; V gene: TRBV15; D gene: NA; CDR3 protein: CATSTRGPISYEQYF
J gene: TRBJ2-7; V gene: TRBV12-3/TRBV12-4; D gene: TRBD2; CDR3 protein: CASTLRLAETYEQYF
J gene: TRBJ2-7; V gene: TRBV4-1; D gene: NA; CDR3 protein: CASSPGKGLTYEQYF
J gene: TRBJ1-1; V gene: TRBV7-2; D gene: NA; CDR3 protein: CASSSGKRGATEAFF
J gene: TRBJ1-5; V gene: TRBV4-2; D gene: NA; CDR3 protein: CASSQTGGEPYNQPQHF
J gene: TRBJ1-2; V gene: TRBV11-2; D gene: TRBD1; CDR3 protein: CASSSRDSNYGYTF
J gene: TRBJ1-2; V gene: TRBV12-3/TRBV12-4; D gene: NA; CDR3 protein: CASSTGHNYGYTF
J gene: TRBJ2-7; V gene: TRBV12-3/TRBV12-4; D gene: TRBD2; CDR3 protein: CASSLAGLAASYEQYF
J gene: TRBJ1-6; V gene: TRBV12-3/TRBV12-4; D gene: NA; CDR3 protein: CASSLVGRVDSPLHF
J gene: TRBJ2-7; V gene: TRBV19; D gene: NA; CDR3 protein: CASSPMSGSEQYF
J gene: TRBJ2-7; V gene: TRBV7-2; D gene: TRBD1; CDR3 protein: CASSTRGQARVQQYF